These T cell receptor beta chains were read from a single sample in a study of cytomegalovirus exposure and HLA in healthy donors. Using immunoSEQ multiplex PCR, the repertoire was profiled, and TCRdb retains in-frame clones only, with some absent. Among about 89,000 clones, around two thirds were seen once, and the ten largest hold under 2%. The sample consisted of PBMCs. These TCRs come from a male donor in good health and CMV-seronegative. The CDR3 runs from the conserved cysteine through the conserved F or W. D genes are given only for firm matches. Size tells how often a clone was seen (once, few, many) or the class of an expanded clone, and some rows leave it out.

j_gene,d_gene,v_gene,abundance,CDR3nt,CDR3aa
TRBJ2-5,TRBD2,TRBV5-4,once,TGTGCCAGCAGCTTGTCAGCGGGAGGGGGGGAGACCCAGTACTTC,CASSLSAGGGETQYF
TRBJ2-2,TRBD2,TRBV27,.,TGTGCCAGCACCTTTATAGGGCCGGGACTAGGGTTCGGGGAGCTGTTTTTT,CASTFIGPGLGFGELFF
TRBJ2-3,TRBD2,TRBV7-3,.,TGTGCCAGCAGCTTCTCGGCTAGCGGTAGCACAGATACGCAGTATTTT,CASSFSASGSTDTQYF
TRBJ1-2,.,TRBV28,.,TGTGCCAGCAGTTTATTTTCAAACAGTAACTATGGCTACACCTTC,CASSLFSNSNYGYTF
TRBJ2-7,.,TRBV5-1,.,TGCGCCAGCAGCTTGGCTGTGACAGGTGATTACGAGCAGTACTTC,CASSLAVTGDYEQYF
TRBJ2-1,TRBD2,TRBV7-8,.,TGTGCCAGCAGCCTTTCTAGCGGGAGGCTTTTGGGCAATGAGCAGTTCTTC,CASSLSSGRLLGNEQFF
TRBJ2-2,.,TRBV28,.,TGTGCCAGCAGCCCCGGTAAAACTCGGAGAGGGGAGCTGTTTTTT,CASSPGKTRRGELFF
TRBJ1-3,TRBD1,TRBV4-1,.,TGCGCCAGCAGCCAAGATCGGGTCGGACAGGGGGCTCGCTCTGGAAACACCATATATTTT,CASSQDRVGQGARSGNTIYF
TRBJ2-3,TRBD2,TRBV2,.,TGTGCCAGCCGACCGGGACTAGCTACAGATACGCAGTATTTT,CASRPGLATDTQYF
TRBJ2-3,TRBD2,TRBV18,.,TGTGCCAGCTCACCAACACTAGCGGTGCCGGGCGATACGCAGTATTTT,CASSPTLAVPGDTQYF
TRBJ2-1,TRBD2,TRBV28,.,TGTGCCAGCACGACTAGCGGGGGGGGCCACAATGAGCAGTTCTTC,CASTTSGGGHNEQFF
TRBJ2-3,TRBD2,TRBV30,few,TGTGCCTGGAGCGAGATCCGACTAGCGGGCACAGATACGCAGTATTTT,CAWSEIRLAGTDTQYF
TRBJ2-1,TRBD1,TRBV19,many,TGTGCCAGTACCGACAGGGGGCGCAACAATGAGCAGTTCTTC,CASTDRGRNNEQFF
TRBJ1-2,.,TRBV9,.,TGTGCCAGCAGCGCCACCGATGGCCGCTATGGCTACACCTTC,CASSATDGRYGYTF